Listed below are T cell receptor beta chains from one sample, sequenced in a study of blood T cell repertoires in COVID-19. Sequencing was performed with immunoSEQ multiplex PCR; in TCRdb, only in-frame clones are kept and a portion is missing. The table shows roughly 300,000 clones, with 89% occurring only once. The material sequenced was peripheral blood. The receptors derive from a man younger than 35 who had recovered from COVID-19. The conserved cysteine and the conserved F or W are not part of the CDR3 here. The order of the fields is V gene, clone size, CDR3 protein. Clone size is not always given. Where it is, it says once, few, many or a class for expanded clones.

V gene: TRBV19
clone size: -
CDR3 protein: ASSGGRQGPMNTEAF

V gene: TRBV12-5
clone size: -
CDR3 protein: ASGLKQGNTGELF

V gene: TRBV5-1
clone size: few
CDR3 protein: ASSPGGTGRNEQF

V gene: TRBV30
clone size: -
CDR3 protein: AWSVSGAGGYT

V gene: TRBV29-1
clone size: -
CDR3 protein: SVALETQY

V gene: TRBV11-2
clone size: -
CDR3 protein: ASSAYLAGGHYEQY

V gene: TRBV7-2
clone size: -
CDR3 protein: ASSLPRQGGIETQY

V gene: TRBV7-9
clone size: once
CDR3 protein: ASRGQGWTGELF

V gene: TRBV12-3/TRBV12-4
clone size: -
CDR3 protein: ASSSRQGRGYT

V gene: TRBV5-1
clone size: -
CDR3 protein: ASSVSGETQY

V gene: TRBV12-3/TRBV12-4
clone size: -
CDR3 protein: ASSPRGGTEAF

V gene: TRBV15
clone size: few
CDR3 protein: ATSREAGMAGELF

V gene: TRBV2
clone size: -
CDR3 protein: ASSDRGIDGYT

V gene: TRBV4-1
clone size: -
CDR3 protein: ASSQGGGINYGYT

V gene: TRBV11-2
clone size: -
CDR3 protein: ASSDTGTGYEQY

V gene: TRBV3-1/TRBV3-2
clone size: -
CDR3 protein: ASSQVEGIEQY

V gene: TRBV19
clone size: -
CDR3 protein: ASSSQNSNQPQH

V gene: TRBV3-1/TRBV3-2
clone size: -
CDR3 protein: ASSRGDRNYGYT

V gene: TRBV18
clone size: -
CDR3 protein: ASSPEIRATEAF

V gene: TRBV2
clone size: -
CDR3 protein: ASSEVRVEYSNQPQH

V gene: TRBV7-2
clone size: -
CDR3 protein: ASSSGLGYEQY

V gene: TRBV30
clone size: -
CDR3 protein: AWSAGLAAAKQF

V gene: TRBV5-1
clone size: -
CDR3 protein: ASSRQGNYGYT

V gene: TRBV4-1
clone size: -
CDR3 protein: ASSQTRGLGDEQF

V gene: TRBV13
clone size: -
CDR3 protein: ASSLGQGARGTEAF

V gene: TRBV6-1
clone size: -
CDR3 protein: ASSEINSKGAGQPQH

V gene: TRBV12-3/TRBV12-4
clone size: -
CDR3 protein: ASTNRNYGYT

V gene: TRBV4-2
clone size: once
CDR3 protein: ASSHGSGRSLEQY

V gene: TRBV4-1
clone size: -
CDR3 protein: ASSLRTGRDTQY

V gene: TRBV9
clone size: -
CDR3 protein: ASSALPGQTYEQY

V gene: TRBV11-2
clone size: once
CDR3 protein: ASSYVREANEQF

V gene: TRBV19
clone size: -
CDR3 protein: ASSMTSGSRNEQF

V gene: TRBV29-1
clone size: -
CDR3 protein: SVEGGGDEQF

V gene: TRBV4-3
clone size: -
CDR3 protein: ASSQGTGDPYQPQH

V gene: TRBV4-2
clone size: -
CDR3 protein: ASSQEPSSGRAWEQY

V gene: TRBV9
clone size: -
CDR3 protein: ASSVTGSSTEAF

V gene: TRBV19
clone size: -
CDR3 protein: ASSPGSSGNTIY

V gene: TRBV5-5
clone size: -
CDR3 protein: ASSLPSSYEQY

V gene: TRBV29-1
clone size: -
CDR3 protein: SDRQGSTVDTQY

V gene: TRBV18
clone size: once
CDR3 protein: ASSPNRNTEAF

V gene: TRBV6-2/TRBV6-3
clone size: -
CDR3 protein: ASSYQVGNSPLH

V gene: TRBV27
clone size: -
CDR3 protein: ASSLSQSYGYT

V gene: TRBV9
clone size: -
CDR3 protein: ASSVGGQGHTQY

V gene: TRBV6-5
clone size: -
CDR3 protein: ASRLQGRITGELF